Listed here are 20 T cell receptor beta chains from one sample, sequenced in a study of T cell responses to AZD1222 COVID-19 vaccine. TCRdb's table, derived via immunoSEQ multiplex PCR, lists solely in-frame clones and lacks some. This table has 97,000 or so clones, roughly nine tenths appearing once. Sequencing was performed on peripheral blood, taken 28 days after the second AZD1222 dose. These receptors were collected from an adult who received the AZD1222 COVID-19 vaccine.

The chain recombines TRBV6-2 or TRBV6-3 with TRBJ1-5; the D gene is possibly TRBD1 (6 bases). CDR1 is MNHEY, CDR2 SVGEGT, per germline. CDR3 length: 16 amino acids. V lost 5 bases and J 0 bases, leaving 14 bases between the germline ends. CDR3 residues: CASSTRTVYSNQPQHF. CDR3 coding DNA: TGTGCCAGCAGTACGAGGACAGTTTATAGCAATCAGCCCCAGCATTTT.

The chain recombines TRBV25-1 with TRBJ1-1, with D uncertain. Germline values: CDR1 MGHDK, CDR2 SYGVNS. There are 14 residues in the CDR3. Trimming removed 1 base at V and 10 bases at J, with 16 bases between. The chain's CDR3 is CASSESAPQLGAFF. The CDR3 DNA reads as TGTGCCAGCAGTGAATCTGCCCCACAATTAGGAGCTTTCTTT.

The chain has TRBV19 and TRBJ1-2, with D unresolved. Germline CDR1 and CDR2: LNHDA and SQIVND (reference sequence). V was cut by 1 base and J by 2 bases, with 5 bases left in between. This CDR3 is 13 amino acids long. In DNA, the CDR3 is TGTGCCAGTAGTATAGCCCCGAACTATGGCTACACCTTC. It codes for CASSIAPNYGYTF. The full variable domain, completed using reference TRBV19 and TRBJ1-2, is DGGITQSPKYLFRKEGQNVTLSCEQNLNHDAMYWYRQDPGQGLRLIYYSQIVNDFQKGDIAEGYSVSREKKESFPLTVTSAQKNPTAFYLCASSIAPNYGYTFGSGTRLTVV.

A single count supports this clone. The chain recombines TRBV6-6 with TRBJ2-1; D may be TRBD2 (5 bases). The germline CDR1 and CDR2 sequences are MNHNY and SVGAGI (reference sequence). Trimming removed 4 bases from V and 6 bases from J, with 10 bases in between. CDR3 length equals 13 residues. This CDR3 is CASSSRTVNEQFF. DNA of the CDR3: TGTGCCAGCAGTTCCCGGACTGTCAATGAGCAGTTCTTC.

The chain employs TRBV2 and TRBJ2-3; D gene ambiguous. Trimming removed 5 bases at V and 4 bases at J, with 4 bases between. Germline V gene data show CDR1 as SNHLY and CDR2 as FYNNEI. The CDR3 loop spans 11 amino acids. In DNA form, the CDR3 reads TGTGCCAGCAGTTTGCCAGATACGCAGTATTTT. It is translated as CASSLPDTQYF.

This chain uses TRBV4-3 with TRBJ2-6, with a tentative D call TRBD1 (5 bases). The ends were cut back, 4 bases at V and 2 bases at J, with 15 bases in the middle. Germline loops: CDR1 LGHNA, CDR2 YSLEER. The CDR3 extends over 17 amino acids. The CDR3 is CASSPQGAGTGANVLTF. As DNA, the CDR3 is TGCGCCAGCAGCCCACAAGGGGCAGGGACTGGGGCCAACGTCCTGACTTTC.

V is TRBV28 and J is TRBJ1-1; possible D gene TRBD1, 6 bases. Trimming pared 7 bases from V and 6 bases from J, leaving 15 bases between. This CDR3 spans 13 amino acids. The germline V gene has CDR1 MDHEN and CDR2 SYDVKM. The CDR3 protein is CASTSRWGPEAFF. In nucleotides, the CDR3 is TGTGCCAGCACTTCACGATGGGGGCCTGAAGCTTTCTTT.

This clone was picked up many times. The V call is TRBV28, the J call TRBJ2-7; no firm D call. Trimming pared 7 bases from V and 0 bases from J, leaving 13 bases between. The CDR3 is made up of 14 amino acids. Germline assignment: CDR1 MDHEN and CDR2 SYDVKM. The CDR3 nucleotides are TGTGCCAGCAACCTAGGACGGAACTCCTACGAGCAGTACTTC. Protein: CASNLGRNSYEQYF. The full variable domain, completed using reference TRBV28 and TRBJ2-7, is DVKVTQSSRYLVKRTGEKVFLECVQDMDHENMFWYRQDPGLGLRLIYFSYDVKMKEKGDIPEGYSVSREKKERFSLILESASTNQTSMYLCASNLGRNSYEQYFGPGTRLTVT.

The rearrangement joins TRBV28 to TRBJ1-5; perhaps TRBD1 as D (6 bases). Per germline, CDR1 MDHEN and CDR2 SYDVKM. This CDR3 has 13 residues. V shed 6 bases and J shed 7 bases, with 13 bases lying between them. The CDR3: CASRLQGFQPQHF. DNA for the CDR3: TGTGCCAGCAGGCTACAGGGTTTCCAGCCCCAGCATTTT.

In DNA form, the CDR3 reads TGTGCCAGCAGTGAAGCGGCAGGGAACTATAATTCACCCCTCCACTTT. Its protein product is CASSEAAGNYNSPLHF. The chain employs TRBV6-1 and TRBJ1-6; maybe TRBD1 (5 bases). The CDR3 has 16 amino acids. The V end lost 0 bases, the J end lost 3 bases, and 9 bases lay between the germline ends. The germline V gene has CDR1 MNHNS and CDR2 SASEGT.

J is TRBJ1-4 and V is TRBV2; D might be TRBD1 (5 bases). The germline V gene has CDR1 SNHLY and CDR2 FYNNEI. Deletions cut 3 bases from V and 0 bases from J, with 11 bases between. The CDR3 covers 16 residues. The chain's CDR3 is CASSDRDATTNEKLFF. The CDR3 DNA reads TGTGCCAGCAGTGACCGGGACGCTACAACTAATGAAAAACTGTTTTTT.

This clone was picked up one time. The genes are TRBV19 and TRBJ2-1, with D hard to call. This CDR3 is built from 16 residues. Trimming cost V 0 bases and J 6 bases, with 15 bases left between them. CDR1 is LNHDA and CDR2 is SQIVND in the germline V gene (reference sequence). Here the CDR3 DNA reads TGTGCCAGTAGTATAGATCGTAGGGTTAGTAGCAATGAGCAGTTCTTC. It specifies CASSIDRRVSSNEQFF.

This chain joins TRBV6-5 and TRBJ2-1; TRBD2 matches 7 bases. The V and J ends lost 0 bases and 11 bases, in that order; junction bases with no gene match: 10. Germline V CDR1 and CDR2: MNHEY, SVGAGI. The CDR3 spans 15 residues. This chain's CDR3 is CASSYSQAASGKQFF. DNA for the CDR3: TGTGCCAGCAGTTACTCCCAAGCAGCTAGCGGCAAGCAGTTCTTC.

Note on this clone: This sample also contains other DNA sequences that code for the same CDR3. The chain employs TRBV5-1 and TRBJ1-1; a possible D gene is TRBD1 (5 bases). The V and J ends lost 4 bases and 1 base respectively, with 11 bases between them. Germline values: CDR1 SGHRS, CDR2 YFSETQ. The CDR3 loop spans 14 amino acids. CDR3 protein: CASSLVGGNTEAFF. CDR3 coding DNA: TGCGCCAGCAGCCTCGTGGGGGGGAACACTGAAGCTTTCTTT. The variable domain in full, with the rest retrieved from reference TRBV5-1 and TRBJ1-1, is KAGVTQTPRYLIKTRGQQVTLSCSPISGHRSVSWYQQTPGQGLQFLFEYFSETQRNKGNFPGRFSGRQFSNSRSEMNVSTLELGDSALYLCASSLVGGNTEAFFGQGTRLTVV.

V and J are TRBV4-1 and TRBJ1-5; 7 nucleotides agree with TRBD1. The CDR3 is 15 residues long. Germline V CDR1 and CDR2: MGHRA, YSYEKL. The V gene end was trimmed by 1 base and the J gene end by 4 bases; junction bases not matched to a gene: 4. This CDR3 reads CASSQASGGNQPQHF. CDR3 coding DNA: TGCGCCAGCAGCCAAGCTTCAGGGGGGAATCAGCCCCAGCATTTT.

V is TRBV6-2 or TRBV6-3 and J is TRBJ2-5, with 7 bases aligning to TRBD1. V lost 7 bases and J lost 3; bases outside the gene matches: 8. This CDR3 is 14 amino acids long. Germline CDR1 and CDR2: MNHEY and SVGEGT. The chain's CDR3 is CASTPGTVEETQYF. The CDR3 nucleotides read TGTGCCAGCACCCCGGGGACAGTAGAAGAGACCCAGTACTTC.

The CDR3, as DNA: TGTGCCAGCAGCTCCGGCACCGAAGAGACCCAGTACTTC. Amino acids: CASSSGTEETQYF. The chain recombines TRBV7-3 with TRBJ2-5; D is unresolved. Germline CDR1 is SGHTA and CDR2 is FQGTGA. The CDR3 length is 13 residues. The V and J ends lost 4 bases and 3 bases respectively, with 9 bases between them.

The chain uses TRBV27 and TRBJ2-1; 11 bases agree with TRBD1. The V segment lost 5 bases and the J segment 3 bases; nucleotides outside the gene matches: 3. This CDR3 contains 15 residues. Per germline, CDR1 MNHEY and CDR2 SMNVEV (reference sequence). CDR3 DNA sequence: TGTGCCAGCAGTCCGGACAGGGGGCTCTACAATGAGCAGTTCTTC. Translated: CASSPDRGLYNEQFF.

In nucleotides, the CDR3 is TGTGCCAGCAGCTTAGCGTGGAGGACCACCGGGGAGCTGTTTTTT. Its translation: CASSLAWRTTGELFF. The J gene is TRBJ2-2, the V gene TRBV7-2; tentative D call: TRBD2 (5 bases). The CDR3 sequence is 15 residues long. The V and J ends lost 0 bases and 4 bases respectively, with 9 bases between them. Germline CDR1 is SGHTA and CDR2 is FQGNSA.

The genes are TRBV6-5 and TRBJ1-6, with no clear D. Germline V lookup: CDR1 MNHEY, CDR2 SVGAGI. The length of the CDR3 is 14 residues. Trimming cost V 7 bases and J 5 bases, with 12 bases left between them. The CDR3 sequence: CASKEIPDNSPLHF. In DNA, the CDR3 is TGTGCCAGCAAGGAAATCCCCGATAATTCACCCCTCCACTTT.